The next 19 T cell receptor beta chains were all read from a single sample in a study of control samples from healthy donors and cancer patients. Clones were sequenced by immunoSEQ multiplex PCR, and TCRdb holds only the in-frame ones, with some missing. This sample lists about 200,000 clones; its ten largest clones have approximately 2.2%. The specimen was blood. These TCRs come from a woman aged 25 to 39 in good health.

V is TRBV19 and J is TRBJ1-2; TRBD1 is a possible D gene (5 bases). V lost 3 bases to trimming and J lost 6 bases, with 11 bases between them. This CDR3 has 13 amino acids. Germline loops: CDR1 LNHDA, CDR2 SQIVND (reference sequence). The CDR3 loop reads CASSMGRENGYTF. DNA of the CDR3: TGTGCCAGTAGTATGGGCAGGGAGAATGGCTACACCTTC. The full variable domain, its missing parts supplied by reference TRBV19 and TRBJ1-2, is DGGITQSPKYLFRKEGQNVTLSCEQNLNHDAMYWYRQDPGQGLRLIYYSQIVNDFQKGDIAEGYSVSREKKESFPLTVTSAQKNPTAFYLCASSMGRENGYTFGSGTRLTVV.

The chain has TRBV2 and TRBJ1-1; no firm D call. Trimming cost V 1 base and J 3 bases, with 15 bases left between them. CDR3 length equals 16 residues. Germline CDR1 SNHLY, CDR2 FYNNEI. CDR3 sequence reads: CASSEGPRLAYTEAFF. The CDR3 DNA follows: TGTGCCAGCAGTGAAGGTCCCAGGCTGGCATACACTGAAGCTTTCTTT.

The rearrangement uses TRBV6-5 and TRBJ1-1; TRBD1 agrees at 7 bases. This CDR3 is built from 14 residues. With 6 bases clipped from V and 4 bases from J, the junction kept 8 bases outside the gene matches. Germline CDR1 reads MNHEY; CDR2 reads SVGAGI. Here the CDR3 DNA reads TGTGCCAGCAGATCAGGGACAGTTGGCACTGAAGCTTTCTTT. Its protein is CASRSGTVGTEAFF.

V usage is TRBV6-5 and J usage is TRBJ1-5, with TRBD1 as a possible D gene (5 bases). CDR3 size: 15 residues. V gave up 5 bases and J gave up 0 bases, with 11 bases separating them. Germline-derived CDR1 and CDR2 are MNHEY and SVGAGI. The CDR3 sequence: CASSPTAYSNQPQHF. Written as DNA, the CDR3 is TGTGCCAGCAGTCCGACAGCTTATAGCAATCAGCCCCAGCATTTT.

The rearrangement uses TRBV11-2 and TRBJ2-1; D might be TRBD1 or TRBD2, each matching 5 bases. Germline V lookup: CDR1 SGHAT, CDR2 FQNNGV. This CDR3 has 14 residues. V gave up 1 base and J gave up 10 bases, with 14 bases separating them. The CDR3 nucleotides read TGTGCCAGCAGCTTAGTTGGGACGGTTAGGGAGCAGTTCTTC. Encoded protein: CASSLVGTVREQFF. Using reference TRBV11-2 and TRBJ2-1 for the parts outside the CDR3, the full variable domain is EAGVAQSPRYKIIEKRQSVAFWCNPISGHATLYWYQQILGQGPKLLIQFQNNGVVDDSQLPKDRFSAERLKGVDSTLKIQPAKLEDSAVYLCASSLVGTVREQFFGPGTRLTVL.

The chain joins TRBV7-3 to TRBJ1-1; 9 bases line up with TRBD1. V shed 2 bases and J 0 bases; nucleotides not matched to a gene: 4. CDR3 size: 16 residues. Germline CDR1 reads SGHTA; CDR2 reads FQGTGA. The CDR3 DNA reads TGTGCCAGCAGCTTACTCGGACAGGGGCTGAACACTGAAGCTTTCTTT. Its translation is CASSLLGQGLNTEAFF.

The chain joins TRBV7-9 to TRBJ2-3; no definite D call. The CDR3 is 12 amino acids. Germline CDR1 and CDR2: SEHNR and FQNEAQ (reference sequence). Trimming took off 4 bases at V and 2 bases at J, with 4 bases between the two ends. The chain's CDR3 is CASSSITDTQYF. CDR3 bases: TGTGCCAGCAGCTCCATCACAGATACGCAGTATTTT.

The chain joins TRBV2 to TRBJ1-6; 7 bases are shared with TRBD1. The CDR3 covers 15 residues. The V gene end was trimmed by 4 bases and the J gene end by 7 bases; junction bases not matched to a gene: 7. CDR1 is SNHLY and CDR2 is FYNNEI in the germline V gene. CDR3 amino acids: CASSAPGQPNSPLHF. Here the CDR3 DNA reads TGTGCCAGCAGTGCTCCGGGACAGCCGAATTCACCCCTCCACTTT.

The gene calls are TRBV10-3 and TRBJ1-5, with D possibly matching TRBD1 (5 bases). The V end was cut by 0 bases, the J end by 1 base, with 13 bases between. This CDR3 contains 17 residues. Germline assignment: CDR1 ENHRY and CDR2 SYGVKD. The CDR3 DNA follows: TGTGCCATCAGTGAGTCGTTCTCGGGGGTAAGCAATCAGCCCCAGCATTTT. Its protein is CAISESFSGVSNQPQHF.

V is TRBV6-5 and J is TRBJ1-1, with a possible D match to TRBD1 (6 bases). With 0 bases removed from V and 3 bases from J, the gap between germline ends came to 11 bases. There are 15 residues in the CDR3. CDR1 and CDR2 from the germline V gene are MNHEY and SVGAGI. In DNA, the CDR3 is TGTGCCAGCAGTTACTCGGGGACACCTCACACTGAAGCTTTCTTT. This gives the protein CASSYSGTPHTEAFF.

V and J are TRBV9 and TRBJ2-1; the D is unclear. The germline V gene encodes CDR1 SGDLS and CDR2 YYNGEE. With 4 bases removed from V and 2 bases from J, the gap between germline ends came to 13 bases. The length of the CDR3 is 15 residues. This chain's CDR3 is CASSSAPWAYNEQFF. CDR3 coding DNA: TGTGCCAGCAGCTCAGCTCCGTGGGCCTACAATGAGCAGTTCTTC.

The rearrangement links TRBV5-1 to TRBJ2-7; possibly TRBD1 or TRBD2 for D (5 bases each). Looked up from germline, CDR1 is SGHRS and CDR2 is YFSETQ. This CDR3 contains 15 residues. Trimming pared 4 bases from V and 1 base from J, leaving 15 bases between. Here the CDR3 reads CASSVSGTTSYEQYF. The DNA for the CDR3 is TGCGCCAGCAGCGTTTCCGGGACCACTTCCTACGAGCAGTACTTC.

The chain carries TRBV12-3 or TRBV12-4 and TRBJ1-2; no clear D gene. V shed 4 bases and J shed 8 bases, with 14 bases lying between them. This CDR3 region has 13 residues. The CDR3 DNA reads as TGTGCCAGCAGTTCAGATGGGGTTGGCGGCTACACCTTC. Amino acid sequence: CASSSDGVGGYTF.

The chain joins TRBV5-1 to TRBJ2-3; D gene unclear. Germline V gene sequence: CDR1 SGHRS, CDR2 YFSETQ. The CDR3 has 14 amino acids. The V and J ends lost 0 bases and 0 bases respectively, with 5 bases between them. The CDR3 spells CASSLVGSTDTQYF. The CDR3 DNA reads TGCGCCAGCAGCTTGGTAGGGAGCACAGATACGCAGTATTTT.

This chain links TRBV7-9 with TRBJ2-1, with D unresolved. V gave up 3 bases and J gave up 8 bases, with 11 bases separating them. This CDR3 comprises 13 residues. In germline, CDR1 is SEHNR, CDR2 FQNEAQ (reference sequence). CDR3 loop: CASSFVGLDEQFF. The CDR3 region has the DNA TGTGCCAGCAGCTTTGTGGGTTTGGATGAGCAGTTCTTC.

This sequence joins TRBV19 and TRBJ1-1; D is possibly TRBD1 (5 bases). V lost 8 bases, J lost 6 bases, and 10 bases lay in between. There are 11 residues in the CDR3. Germline CDR1 is LNHDA and CDR2 is SQIVND (reference sequence). CDR3 region: CASHLGPEAFF. CDR3 coding DNA: TGTGCCAGTCACCTGGGGCCTGAAGCTTTCTTT.

The chain combines TRBV6-6 with TRBJ1-5; D gene uncertain. Germline V gives CDR1 MNHNY, CDR2 SVGAGI (reference sequence). This CDR3 region has 16 residues. Trimming removed 9 bases from V and 0 bases from J, with 18 bases in between. The CDR3 protein is CASERSTGDSNQPQHF. DNA for the CDR3: TGTGCCAGTGAGAGGTCCACTGGGGATAGCAATCAGCCCCAGCATTTT.

The genes are TRBV28 and TRBJ1-6, with TRBD1 matching 7 bases. The germline V gene encodes CDR1 MDHEN and CDR2 SYDVKM. V was clipped by 6 bases and J by 9 bases; unmatched bases: 8. The CDR3 loop spans 14 amino acids. In nucleotides, the CDR3 is TGTGCCAGCAGGTACAGGGGTAGGAGTTCACCCCTCCACTTT. As protein: CASRYRGRSSPLHF.

The chain uses TRBV19 and TRBJ2-6; 7 bases line up with TRBD2. The J segment lost 0 bases and the V segment lost 3 bases, leaving 5 bases of the junction unmatched. The length of the CDR3 is 17 residues. CDR1 is LNHDA and CDR2 is SQIVND in the germline V gene (reference sequence). CDR3 DNA sequence: TGTGCCAGTAGTATGGAAACGGGGGGCTCTGGGGCCAACGTCCTGACTTTC. It translates to CASSMETGGSGANVLTF.